The 16 T cell receptor beta chains in this list originate from one sample, sequenced in a study of CD8+CD57+ T cells in acquired aplastic anemia. Using genomic DNA as the template, TCR beta VDJ and CDR3 profiling was carried out. TCRdb called the reads again in MiXCR, with one record for every CDR3 protein. This table has roughly 170,000 distinct CDR3 sequences, 60% to 70% appearing once. The sequenced sample was sorted CD4+, CD8+, or CD8+CD57+ T cells (not recorded which) from PBMCs. The receptors were gathered from a human donor in good health.

V is TRBV2 and J is TRBJ1-4, with D unclear. Trimming shortened V by 7 bases and J by 7 bases, and 16 bases separated the two germline ends. This CDR3 contains 14 residues. The germline gives CDR1 SNHLY, CDR2 FYNNEI. The CDR3 DNA reads as TGTGCCAGCACGCCCCTCGGGGAGGGTGAAAAACTGTTTTTT. Its translation: CASTPLGEGEKLFF.

The gene calls are TRBV7-9 and TRBJ2-4; TRBD2 agrees at 10 bases. Germline loops: CDR1 SEHNR, CDR2 FQNEAQ (reference sequence). CDR3 length: 16 amino acids. V gave up 7 bases and J gave up 0 bases; unmatched junction bases: 6. This CDR3 reads CASTRLAGAAKNIQYF. Written as DNA, the CDR3 is TGTGCCAGCACCCGTCTAGCGGGGGCAGCCAAAAACATTCAGTACTTC. The whole variable domain, remainder taken from reference TRBV7-9 and TRBJ2-4, is DTGVSQNPRHKITKRGQNVTFRCDPISEHNRLYWYRQTLGQGPEFLTYFQNEAQLEKSRLLSDRFSAERPKGSFSTLEIQRTEQGDSAMYLCASTRLAGAAKNIQYFGAGTRLSVL.

This clonotype was detected many times. V usage is TRBV29-1 and J usage is TRBJ2-7, with 8 bases matching TRBD1. The CDR3 contains 13 residues. Germline assignment: CDR1 SQVTM and CDR2 ANQGSEA. The CDR3 bases are TGCAACCCCCACCGGGACAGGCCCTACGAGCAGTACTTC. This sequence encodes CNPHRDRPYEQYF.

The table lists this clonotype with many counts. The chain recombines TRBV11-2 with TRBJ2-3, with D possibly matching TRBD1 (6 bases). The V gene's germline CDR1 is SGHAT and CDR2 FQNNGV. V dropped 8 bases and J dropped 5 bases, with 14 bases sitting between them. The CDR3 is made up of 13 amino acids. The CDR3 DNA follows: TGTGCCAGCCGGGTAGGGGGTGGAGATACGCAGTATTTT. This gives the protein CASRVGGGDTQYF. Using reference TRBV11-2 and TRBJ2-3 for the parts outside the CDR3, the full variable domain is EAGVAQSPRYKIIEKRQSVAFWCNPISGHATLYWYQQILGQGPKLLIQFQNNGVVDDSQLPKDRFSAERLKGVDSTLKIQPAKLEDSAVYLCASRVGGGDTQYFGPGTRLTVL.

This chain links TRBV7-2 with TRBJ2-3; 7 nucleotides align to TRBD2. The CDR3 has 15 amino acids. V was pared by 5 bases and J by 3 bases, with 8 bases of the junction left unmatched. From germline, CDR1 is SGHTA and CDR2 FQGNSA. CDR3 nucleotides: TGTGCCAGCAGCCCGATTGGGACTACAACAGATACGCAGTATTTT. Translation gives CASSPIGTTTDTQYF.

The chain employs TRBV20-1 and TRBJ2-7; D is possibly TRBD1 or TRBD2 (6 bases each). CDR3 size: 12 residues. Trimming removed 2 bases from V and 7 bases from J, with 12 bases in between. Looked up from germline, CDR1 is DFQATT and CDR2 is SNEGSKA (reference sequence). The DNA for the CDR3 is TGCAGTGCTAGACAAGGGGGAGGTGAGCAGTACTTC. This gives the protein CSARQGGGEQYF.

The J gene is TRBJ2-7, the V gene TRBV20-1; TRBD2 might be the D (5 bases). The CDR3 contains 14 residues. V was shortened by 6 bases and J by 0 bases, with 15 bases between the two germline ends. The germline V gene has CDR1 DFQATT and CDR2 SNEGSKA (reference sequence). The chain's CDR3 is CSAHSGRASYEQYF. CDR3 sequence (DNA): TGCAGTGCGCACAGCGGAAGAGCCTCCTACGAGCAGTACTTC.

This clonotype was recorded at least ten times. The chain employs TRBV5-5 and TRBJ2-2; maybe TRBD1 (5 bases). This CDR3 spans 17 amino acids. The germline gives CDR1 SGHKS, CDR2 YYEKEE (reference sequence). V was cut by 4 bases and J by 5 bases, with 21 bases left in between. The CDR3 here is CASSPFRRRVETGELFF. CDR3 nucleotides: TGTGCCAGCAGCCCATTTCGGCGCAGGGTGGAAACCGGGGAGCTGTTTTTT.

This clonotype was counted between two and nine times. This rearrangement joins TRBV20-1 to TRBJ2-7, with 8 bases lining up with TRBD1. V gave up 3 bases and J gave up 1 base; unmatched junction bases: 2. There are 13 residues in the CDR3. The germline V gene encodes CDR1 DFQATT and CDR2 SNEGSKA (reference sequence). This CDR3 is CSASRQGSYEQYF. The CDR3 DNA follows: TGCAGTGCTAGTCGACAGGGGTCCTACGAGCAGTACTTC.

This clonotype was observed a handful of times. This chain links TRBV7-9 with TRBJ2-7; D gene unclear. Germline CDR1 SEHNR, CDR2 FQNEAQ (reference sequence). The CDR3 spans 13 residues. V lost 5 bases and J lost 3, with 11 bases in between. The chain's CDR3 is CASSNQYSYEQYF. The CDR3 DNA reads as TGTGCCAGCAGCAACCAGTACAGCTACGAGCAGTACTTC.

This clonotype was picked up many times. The chain uses TRBV6-2 or TRBV6-3 and TRBJ2-2, with 8 bases matching TRBD2. Germline lookup yields CDR1 MNHEY and CDR2 SVGEGT. CDR3 length: 13 residues. With 8 bases clipped from V and 6 bases from J, the junction kept 5 bases outside the gene matches. For the CDR3, the DNA is TGTGCCAGCCGGGGGGGGTCGGCCGGGGAGCTGTTTTTT. Protein: CASRGGSAGELFF.

This clonotype was detected a few times. This may be a read error, as it is one base from a much larger clone. The V and J genes are TRBV20-1 and TRBJ2-7; 10 positions agree with TRBD2. Germline-derived CDR1 and CDR2 are DFQATT and SNEGSKA (reference sequence). The CDR3 contains 20 residues. CDR3 coding DNA: TGCAATGCCCCTTCCGTGGGGGTAGCGGGGGGCGTCTCGGGGGTCTACGAGCAGTACTTC. Translation gives CNAPSVGVAGGVSGVYEQYF.

This clonotype was detected ten times or more. J is TRBJ2-7 and V is TRBV3-1, with 9 bases that match TRBD2. The CDR3 runs 13 residues. Germline V CDR1 and CDR2: LGHDT, YNNKEL (reference sequence). The ends lost 6 bases at V and 7 bases at J; junction bases unmatched: 7. CDR3 residues: CASRGTSLREQYF. CDR3 sequence (DNA): TGTGCCAGCAGGGGGACTAGCTTGCGGGAGCAGTACTTC.

A note on this clonotype: This could be a read error, since a much larger clone is one nucleotide away. The chain combines TRBV7-3 with TRBJ2-1; 7 nucleotides match TRBD2. The CDR3 runs 16 residues. Germline V gene data show CDR1 as SGHTA and CDR2 as FQGTGA. CDR3 nucleotides: TGTGCCAGCAGTCAATCCCTGACTAGCTCCTACAATGGGCAGTTCTTC. This sequence encodes CASSQSLTSSYNGQFF.

This clonotype was seen repeatedly, ten times or more. V is TRBV29-1 and J is TRBJ2-5, with TRBD2 identical over 10 bases. The V and J ends lost 4 bases and 2 bases, in that order; junction bases with no gene match: 10. Per germline, CDR1 SQVTM and CDR2 ANQGSEA. This CDR3 has 16 residues. CDR3 region: CSVGGLAGALQETQYF. CDR3 nucleotides: TGCAGCGTTGGGGGGCTAGCGGGGGCACTACAAGAGACCCAGTACTTC.

This sequence joins TRBV12-5 and TRBJ2-1, with D possibly matching TRBD2 (7 bases). Trimming left V 9 bases short and J 7 bases short, with 13 bases between. The CDR3 sequence is 12 residues long. The germline CDR1 and CDR2 sequences are LGHNT and FRNRAP. This CDR3 reads CASVEGGNEQFF. As DNA, the CDR3 is TGTGCTAGCGTCGAGGGGGGGAATGAGCAGTTCTTC.